This TCR beta chain was captured in a study of blood T cell repertoires in COVID-19. Only in-frame clones appear in the TCRdb table, and some are missing; sequencing was by immunoSEQ multiplex PCR. The data hold about 190,000 clones, with 70% to 85% observed a single time. This CDR3 has 15 residues. The ends were cut back, 1 base at V and 3 bases at J, with 11 bases in the middle. Germline-derived CDR1 and CDR2 are LGHDT and YNNKEL (reference sequence). The receptor was isolated from a woman aged 45-60 years with acute or convalescent COVID-19. V is TRBV3-1 (or the pseudogene TRBV3-2) and J is TRBJ2-3; D may be TRBD2 (5 bases). Source material: peripheral blood. DNA for the CDR3: TGTGCCAGCAGCCAAGGCCAGCGGCGAACAGATACGCAGTATTTT. It yields the protein CASSQGQRRTDTQYF.